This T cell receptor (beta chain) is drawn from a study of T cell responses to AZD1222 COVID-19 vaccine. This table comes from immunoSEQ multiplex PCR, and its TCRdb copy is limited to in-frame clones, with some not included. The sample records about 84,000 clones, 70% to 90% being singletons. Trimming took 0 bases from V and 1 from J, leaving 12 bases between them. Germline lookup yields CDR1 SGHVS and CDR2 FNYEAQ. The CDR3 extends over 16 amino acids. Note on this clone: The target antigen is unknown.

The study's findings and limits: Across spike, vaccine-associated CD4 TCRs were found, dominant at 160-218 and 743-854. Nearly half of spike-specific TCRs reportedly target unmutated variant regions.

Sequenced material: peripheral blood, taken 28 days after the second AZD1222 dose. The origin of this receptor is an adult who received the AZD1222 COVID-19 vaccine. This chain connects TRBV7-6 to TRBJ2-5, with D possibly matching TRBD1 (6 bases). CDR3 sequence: CASSLAWTEIQETQYF. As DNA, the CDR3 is TGTGCCAGCAGCTTAGCGTGGACAGAAATCCAAGAGACCCAGTACTTC.